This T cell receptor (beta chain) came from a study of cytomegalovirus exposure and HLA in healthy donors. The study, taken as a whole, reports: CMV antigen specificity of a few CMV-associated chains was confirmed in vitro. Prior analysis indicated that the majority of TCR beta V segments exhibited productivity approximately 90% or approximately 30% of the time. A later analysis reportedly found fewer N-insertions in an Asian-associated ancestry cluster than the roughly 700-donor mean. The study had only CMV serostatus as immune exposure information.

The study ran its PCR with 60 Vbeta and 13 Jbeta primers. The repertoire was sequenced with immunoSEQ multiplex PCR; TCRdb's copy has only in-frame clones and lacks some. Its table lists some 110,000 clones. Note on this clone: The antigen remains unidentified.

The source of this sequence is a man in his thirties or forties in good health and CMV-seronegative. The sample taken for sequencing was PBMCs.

In DNA, the CDR3 is TGTGCCAGCGGCCAATCTCGAGGACTAGGCGAGCAGTACTTC. It specifies CASGQSRGLGEQYF. The gene calls are TRBV11-2 and TRBJ2-7; 7 nucleotides match TRBD2. This CDR3 spans 14 amino acids. Losses at the gene ends were 8 bases for V and 6 bases for J; bases not matched to a gene: 13. Germline CDR1 and CDR2: SGHAT and FQNNGV.